Each of the 13 T cell receptor beta chains below was sequenced from the same sample in a study of blood T cell repertoires in COVID-19. Clones were sequenced by immunoSEQ multiplex PCR, and TCRdb holds only the in-frame ones, with some missing. In the table there are about 130,000 clones, roughly three quarters of which are singletons. Sequences were obtained from peripheral blood. All receptors derive from a woman in her 70s with COVID-19, enrolled during active disease.

As to this clone: This sample includes further DNA sequences coding for the same CDR3. The rearrangement uses TRBV5-1 and TRBJ1-1, with D unclear. V was clipped by 1 base and J by 0 bases, with 7 bases between them. The germline CDR1 and CDR2 sequences are SGHRS and YFSETQ. The CDR3 runs to 14 residues. The CDR3, as DNA: TGCGCCAGCAGCTTGACGGGAATGAACACTGAAGCTTTCTTT. This gives the protein CASSLTGMNTEAFF.

J is TRBJ2-1 and V is TRBV28; TRBD2 matches 7 bases. Germline CDR1 and CDR2: MDHEN and SYDVKM. V lost 4 bases to trimming and J lost 8 bases; unmatched junction nucleotides: 8. The CDR3 contains 14 residues. The DNA of the CDR3 is TGTGCCAGCAGTTCCTTCCAGCGGGGTGATGAGCAGTTCTTC. It is translated as CASSSFQRGDEQFF.

The chain is built from TRBV28 and TRBJ1-4; D may be TRBD1 (5 bases). The CDR3 consists of 14 residues. Germline loops: CDR1 MDHEN, CDR2 SYDVKM. Trimming removed 4 bases from V and 8 bases from J, with 14 bases in between. CDR3 nucleotide sequence: TGTGCCAGCAGTTGGGGCAGGGCAGGGGAAAAACTGTTTTTT. It encodes CASSWGRAGEKLFF.

The chain combines TRBV2 with TRBJ1-4; 8 bases are shared with TRBD1. The ends lost 1 base at V and 6 bases at J; junction bases unmatched: 10. Germline CDR1 and CDR2: SNHLY and FYNNEI. The CDR3 contains 17 residues. CDR3 sequence (DNA): TGTGCCAGCAGTGAAGTTTTGGTACGACAGGGGCATGAAAAACTGTTTTTT. Translation gives CASSEVLVRQGHEKLFF.

The chain recombines TRBV9 with TRBJ1-4; 9 bases are shared with TRBD1. The CDR3 sequence is 15 residues long. CDR1 and CDR2 (germline): SGDLS, YYNGEE. The J segment lost 6 bases and the V segment lost 4 bases, leaving 7 bases of the junction unmatched. The DNA of the CDR3 is TGTGCCAGCAGCTCCTCTGACAGGGGGGATGAAAAACTGTTTTTT. Its protein is CASSSSDRGDEKLFF.

This sequence joins TRBV19 and TRBJ2-7, with D hard to call. This CDR3 region has 13 residues. V was shortened by 5 bases and J by 2 bases, with 10 bases between the two germline ends. From germline, CDR1 is LNHDA and CDR2 SQIVND (reference sequence). The CDR3 sequence is CASSAESTYEQYF. The DNA of the CDR3 is TGTGCCAGTAGTGCGGAGTCTACCTACGAGCAGTACTTC.

This clone has only a few counts. V and J are TRBV3-1 (or the pseudogene TRBV3-2) and TRBJ1-5, with 11 bases matching TRBD1. CDR3 length: 14 residues. In germline, CDR1 is LGHDT, CDR2 YNNKEL (reference sequence). Trimming at V came to 5 bases and at J to 6 bases, leaving 3 bases not matched to a gene. CDR3 amino acids: CASSGGTGGQPQHF. For the CDR3, the DNA is TGTGCCAGCAGCGGCGGGACAGGGGGTCAGCCCCAGCATTTT.

The gene calls are TRBV6-5 and TRBJ2-7, with 7 bases that match TRBD1. CDR1 MNHEY and CDR2 SVGAGI come from the germline V gene. The CDR3 spans 14 residues. V lost 6 bases to trimming and J lost 7 bases; unmatched junction nucleotides: 12. The CDR3: CASSRHTGTAEQYF. CDR3 DNA sequence: TGTGCCAGCAGCCGACACACAGGGACAGCGGAGCAGTACTTC.

The genes are TRBV30 and TRBJ1-2, with D possibly TRBD1 on 6 matching bases. This CDR3 has 14 amino acids. Trimming pared 1 base from V and 4 bases from J, leaving 13 bases between. The germline V gene has CDR1 GTSNPN and CDR2 SVGIG (reference sequence). The CDR3 spells CAWSGHRESYGYTF. The CDR3 DNA follows: TGTGCCTGGAGTGGGCACAGGGAATCCTATGGCTACACCTTC. Drawing the rest from reference TRBV30 and TRBJ1-2, the complete variable domain is SQTIHQWPATLVQPVGSPLSLECTVEGTSNPNLYWYRQAAGRGLQLLFYSVGIGQISSEVPQNLSASRPQDRQFILSSKKLLLSDSGFYLCAWSGHRESYGYTFGSGTRLTVV.

V gene TRBV6-5 combines with J gene TRBJ1-1; D remains unclear. The CDR3 extends over 14 amino acids. The V and J ends lost 4 bases and 2 bases respectively, with 11 bases between them. The V gene's germline CDR1 is MNHEY and CDR2 SVGAGI. The CDR3 sequence is CASSSRPRNTEAFF. For the CDR3, the DNA is TGTGCCAGCAGTTCCAGGCCCCGAAACACTGAAGCTTTCTTT.

This clone has more than one count but fewer than ten. The chain links TRBV5-4 to TRBJ2-7; D perhaps matches TRBD1 (6 bases). Trimming stripped 5 bases from V and 2 bases from J, with 11 bases between. The CDR3 has 13 residues. Germline loops: CDR1 SGHNT, CDR2 YYREEE (reference sequence). The CDR3 reads CASRPTGTYEQYF. The CDR3 DNA reads as TGTGCCAGCAGGCCGACAGGAACCTACGAGCAGTACTTC.

The CDR3 DNA reads TGTGCCAGCAGCCCCGGGCCAGGGGGCGAGAAGTGGACTGAAGCTTTCTTT. Encoded protein: CASSPGPGGEKWTEAFF. The chain has TRBV5-6 and TRBJ1-1; 8 bases match TRBD1. With V trimmed by 4 bases and J by 5 bases, 16 bases remained unmatched. CDR3 length equals 17 residues. The V gene's germline CDR1 is SGHDT and CDR2 YYEEEE. Complete variable domain (other parts from reference TRBV5-6 and TRBJ1-1): DAGVTQSPTHLIKTRGQQVTLRCSPKSGHDTVSWYQQALGQGPQFIFQYYEEEERQRGNFPDRFSGHQFPNYSSELNVNALLLGDSALYLCASSPGPGGEKWTEAFFGQGTRLTVV.

The V and J genes are TRBV2 and TRBJ2-3, with 12 nucleotides matching TRBD2. J gave up 5 bases and V 8 bases, and 8 bases lay outside the gene matches. The CDR3 runs to 15 residues. Germline V gives CDR1 SNHLY, CDR2 FYNNEI. The CDR3 sequence is CASSPSGGVGDTQYF. CDR3 sequence (DNA): TGTGCCAGCTCCCCTAGCGGGGGGGTTGGAGATACGCAGTATTTT.